What follows describes a single T cell receptor (beta chain). The antigen is not known. This entry belongs to a study of CXCR3-negative and CXCR3-positive naive CD8 T cells. It was by 5' RACE with UMI labels that the TRB cDNA libraries were prepared. TCRdb re-called the 5' RACE reads; every CDR3 protein appears as one record, without DNA. This table holds around 60,000 distinct CDR3 sequences. Study results and caveats: CXCR3-positive naive cells carried more hydrophobic TRB CDR3s than CXCR3-negative ones. From TRB CDR3 properties, TCR strength was inferred; surface CD5 did not differ between naive subsets.

Naive CD8+ T cells showed a CD45RO-CCR7+CD27+CD95- phenotype. Germline assignment: CDR1 SEHNR and CDR2 FQNEAQ (reference sequence). CDR3 length: 12 amino acids. The specimen was naive CXCR3+ CD8+ T cells from blood. Regarding subset: CD45RO-CCR7+CD27+CD95- naive CD8+ T cells expressing CXCR3 (TNR3+). This TCR was sampled from a human donor in good health. Some clones in this sample may be carry-over from other donors' samples. This chain links TRBV7-9 with TRBJ2-1. The CDR3 here is CASSLAYNEQFF.